These 8 T cell receptor beta chains came from one sample sequenced in a study of cytomegalovirus exposure and HLA in healthy donors. The PCR contained 60 Vbeta and 13 Jbeta primers. This table comes from immunoSEQ multiplex PCR, and its TCRdb copy is limited to in-frame clones, with some not included. The sample lists 130,000 or so clones, roughly 86% seen once, with about 3.2% in the top ten. The specimen was PBMCs. All receptors come from a man aged 18 to 29 in good health and CMV-seropositive.

As concerns this clone: This specimen includes other DNA sequences encoding the same CDR3. The chain carries TRBV28 and TRBJ2-7; 9 bases agree with TRBD2. CDR1 and CDR2 (germline): MDHEN, SYDVKM. V shed 5 bases and J 3 bases; nucleotides not matched to a gene: 5. The CDR3 runs to 14 residues. The CDR3: CASSPGLAYYEQYF. The CDR3 DNA is TGTGCCAGCAGTCCCGGACTAGCGTACTACGAGCAGTACTTC.

This clone was seen once. The chain is built from TRBV29-1 and TRBJ1-1; D perhaps matches TRBD1 (5 bases). This CDR3 has 12 residues. Trimming removed 5 bases from V and 8 bases from J, with 15 bases in between. Germline V gene lookup returns CDR1 SQVTM and CDR2 ANQGSEA. This CDR3 reads CSVPNPRGEAFF. CDR3 sequence (DNA): TGCAGCGTTCCCAACCCAAGGGGAGAAGCTTTCTTT.

The chain recombines TRBV9 with TRBJ2-6; D unclear. Germline V lookup: CDR1 SGDLS, CDR2 YYNGEE. This CDR3 is built from 16 residues. V was pared by 4 bases and J by 0 bases, with 11 bases between. In DNA form, the CDR3 reads TGTGCCAGCAGCCCCGTATTGGCCTCTGGGGCCAACGTCCTGACTTTC. Translation: CASSPVLASGANVLTF.

V and J are TRBV28 and TRBJ2-7; 10 nucleotides align to TRBD2. From germline, CDR1 is MDHEN and CDR2 SYDVKM. This CDR3 contains 14 residues. The trim removed 2 bases at V and 4 bases at J, leaving 2 bases unmatched. DNA of the CDR3: TGTGCCAGCAGTTTACCTAGCGGGAGTTACGAGCAGTACTTC. The encoded protein is CASSLPSGSYEQYF.

The genes are TRBV5-1 and TRBJ2-7; 7 bases line up with TRBD2. With 3 bases clipped from V and 4 bases from J, the junction kept 10 bases outside the gene matches. Germline CDR1 and CDR2: SGHRS and YFSETQ. This CDR3 spans 15 amino acids. The CDR3 reads CASSWGGTGPYEQYF. CDR3 DNA: TGCGCCAGCAGCTGGGGGGGGACGGGCCCATACGAGCAGTACTTC.

This chain joins TRBV5-1 and TRBJ2-1; 11 bases agree with TRBD2. Germline V gene lookup returns CDR1 SGHRS and CDR2 YFSETQ. The CDR3 contains 16 residues. With V trimmed by 3 bases and J by 0 bases, 2 bases remained unmatched. In DNA, the CDR3 is TGCGCCAGCAGCTCGGGACTAGCGGTCTCCTACAATGAGCAGTTCTTC. Translating it yields CASSSGLAVSYNEQFF.

V is TRBV28 and J is TRBJ2-1; D is uncertain. The CDR3 runs to 11 residues. The germline gives CDR1 MDHEN, CDR2 SYDVKM. V shed 6 bases and J shed 6 bases, with 6 bases lying between them. The CDR3 DNA reads as TGTGCCAGCAGAGAACTCAATGAGCAGTTCTTC. Translated, it gives CASRELNEQFF. The full variable domain, rest sourced from reference TRBV28 and TRBJ2-1, is DVKVTQSSRYLVKRTGEKVFLECVQDMDHENMFWYRQDPGLGLRLIYFSYDVKMKEKGDIPEGYSVSREKKERFSLILESASTNQTSMYLCASRELNEQFFGPGTRLTVL.

Turning to this clone: Other nucleotide sequences from this sample produce the same CDR3. The chain is built from TRBV6-5 and TRBJ2-7, with D unresolved. The V end was cut by 2 bases, the J end by 1 base, with 6 bases between. Looked up from germline, CDR1 is MNHEY and CDR2 is SVGAGI. CDR3 length: 13 residues. The CDR3 DNA is TGTGCCAGCAGTTACCGAGGATCCTACGAGCAGTACTTC. It specifies CASSYRGSYEQYF.